The 9 T cell receptor beta chains below were found in one sample sequenced in a study of cytomegalovirus exposure and HLA in healthy donors. PCR was performed using 60 Vbeta and 13 Jbeta primers. Some clones are missing from TCRdb's copy, which holds only in-frame ones; the method was immunoSEQ multiplex PCR. The data contain fewer than 95,000 clones, around 72% of them seen just once; the ten biggest clones take up about 16%. Material: PBMCs. The receptors shown here come from a woman between 40 and 50 years old in good health and CMV-seropositive.

This clone was counted a few times. This rearrangement joins TRBV5-4 to TRBJ2-7, with a weak D call TRBD1 (5 bases). The CDR3 contains 13 residues. Per the germline V gene, CDR1 is SGHNT and CDR2 is YYREEE (reference sequence). CDR3 protein: CASSYTGEYEQLV. For the CDR3, the DNA is TGTGCCAGCAGCTACACAGGCGAGTACGAGCAGTTAGTC.

This sequence joins TRBV5-1 and TRBJ2-1, with TRBD2 as a possible D gene (6 bases). The V gene lost 4 bases and the J gene lost 3 bases, with 26 bases spanning the gap. The CDR3 loop spans 19 amino acids. CDR1 is SGHRS and CDR2 is YFSETQ in the germline V gene. As DNA, the CDR3 is TGCGCCAGCAGCCTCCGGGGAGGCCCCTCCGGGTTGGTCTACAATGAGCAGTTCTTC. This translates into CASSLRGGPSGLVYNEQFF.

This chain links TRBV5-1 with TRBJ1-1, with D tentatively TRBD1 (5 bases). The V end was cut by 1 base, the J end by 5 bases, with 15 bases between. This CDR3 contains 15 residues. From germline, CDR1 is SGHRS and CDR2 YFSETQ. The CDR3 protein is CASSLKDVGGTEAFF. DNA of the CDR3: TGCGCCAGCAGCTTGAAGGATGTGGGGGGAACTGAAGCTTTCTTT.

V and J are TRBV4-1 and TRBJ2-1; D is undetermined. Per the germline V gene, CDR1 is MGHRA and CDR2 is YSYEKL. Trimming shortened V by 0 bases and J by 13 bases, and 16 bases separated the two germline ends. CDR3 length: 14 residues. The CDR3 DNA is TGCGCCAGCAGCCAAGAAAGAAACTCTTACCGACAGTTCTTC. It translates to CASSQERNSYRQFF.

This clone was recorded only once. The V gene is TRBV4-2, the J gene TRBJ2-1, with a tentative D call TRBD2 (5 bases). The V gene lost 0 bases and the J gene lost 3 bases, with 15 bases spanning the gap. CDR3 size: 17 residues. Germline CDR1 is LGHNA and CDR2 is YNFKEQ. CDR3 in DNA: TGTGCCAGCAGCCAAGATGTTTTTTGGACTGTCTACAATGAGCAGTTCTTC. Protein: CASSQDVFWTVYNEQFF.

V gene TRBV4-3 combines with J gene TRBJ2-7, with 16 bases that match TRBD2. V shed 8 bases and J 0 bases; nucleotides not matched to a gene: 7. The CDR3 extends over 17 amino acids. Germline V gives CDR1 LGHNA, CDR2 YSLEER. CDR3 DNA: TGCGCCAGCGAACTGGGACTAGCGGGGGGGAGCTCCTACGAGCAGTACTTC. This gives the protein CASELGLAGGSSYEQYF.

The rearrangement joins TRBV9 to TRBJ1-1; D is possibly TRBD1 (6 bases). This CDR3 contains 17 residues. Per germline, CDR1 SGDLS and CDR2 YYNGEE. V was trimmed by 2 bases and J by 1 base, leaving 18 bases between them. This chain's CDR3 is CASSVPEQGLANTEAFF. In nucleotides, the CDR3 is TGTGCCAGCAGCGTCCCCGAACAGGGTTTGGCGAACACTGAAGCTTTCTTT.

The rearrangement uses TRBV6-6 and TRBJ1-4, with 7 bases that match TRBD1. The CDR3 is 15 amino acids. V dropped 7 bases and J dropped 2; count of bases not matched to a gene: 7. Germline V gene data show CDR1 as MNHNY and CDR2 as SVGAGI (reference sequence). The CDR3 spells CASTLPGGTNEKLFF. The CDR3 nucleotides read TGTGCCAGCACCCTCCCAGGGGGTACTAATGAAAAACTGTTTTTT.

The chain is built from TRBV28 and TRBJ2-7; no firm D call. Germline-derived CDR1 and CDR2 are MDHEN and SYDVKM. CDR3 length: 14 residues. The germline V and J ends were trimmed by 6 bases and 2 bases, with 14 bases remaining between them. The CDR3 region is CASSQNGPTYEQYF. In nucleotides, the CDR3 is TGTGCCAGCAGCCAAAACGGTCCCACCTACGAGCAGTACTTC.